These T cell receptor beta chains were read from a single sample in a study of blood T cell repertoires in COVID-19. Some clones are missing from TCRdb's copy, which holds only in-frame ones; the method was immunoSEQ multiplex PCR. This sample carries 350,000 to 450,000 clones, about 88% of them seen once, and the ten largest clones take 1.4%. Sequencing was performed on PBMCs or T cells enriched from blood (not recorded which). Receptors originate from a woman younger than 35 who had been exposed to COVID-19. Each CDR3 is given with its conserved first and last residue. Fields, in order: J gene, clone size, V gene, D gene, CDR3 protein, CDR3 DNA. D genes are given only for firm matches. Clone size is stated in some rows and not others, as once, few, many or a class when expanded.

TRBJ1-1 | . | TRBV7-9 | . | CASSSLTATNTEAFF | TGTGCCAGCAGCTCCCTCACCGCCACAAACACTGAAGCTTTCTTT
TRBJ1-3 | . | TRBV28 | . | CASRQGWGNTIYF | TGTGCCAGCAGGCAGGGGTGGGGAAACACCATATATTTT
TRBJ1-1 | . | TRBV19 | . | CASSIDLGAGSQNTEAFF | TGTGCCAGTAGTATAGATCTAGGGGCAGGGTCGCAGAACACTGAAGCTTTCTTT
TRBJ1-2 | . | TRBV28 | . | CASTTPGEGYTF | TGTGCCAGCACCACCCCCGGGGAAGGCTACACCTTC
TRBJ1-2 | once | TRBV30 | . | CAWNRGQGYGYTF | TGTGCCTGGAACCGCGGTCAGGGATATGGCTACACCTTC
TRBJ2-4 | . | TRBV5-8 | TRBD2 | CASRVGGAANIQYF | TGTGCCAGCAGGGTGGGAGGGGCCGCCAACATTCAGTACTTC
TRBJ1-2 | . | TRBV7-9 | . | CASSLVQEMKGYTF | TGTGCCAGCAGCTTAGTACAGGAGATGAAGGGCTACACCTTC
TRBJ1-1 | . | TRBV18 | . | CASSPITGQNTEAFF | TGTGCCAGCTCACCCATTACGGGACAGAACACTGAAGCTTTCTTT
TRBJ1-6 | many | TRBV4-3 | . | CASSLTPGLTDSPLHF | TGCGCCAGCAGCCTTACTCCGGGACTCACTGATTCACCCCTCCACTTT
TRBJ1-3 | . | TRBV5-1 | . | CASSLDAELNTIYF | TGCGCCAGCAGCTTGGACGCGGAGCTAAACACCATATATTTT
TRBJ2-1 | . | TRBV6-5 | TRBD1 | CASSRQGYSYNEQFF | TGTGCCAGCAGTCGACAGGGTTACTCCTACAATGAGCAGTTCTTC
TRBJ2-2 | . | TRBV21-1 | . | CASSNILAGRHTGELFF | TGTGCCAGCAGCAACATACTAGCGGGAAGACACACCGGGGAGCTGTTTTTT
TRBJ1-1 | few | TRBV11-2 | . | CASSTLTGNTEAFF | TGTGCCAGCAGCACCTTAACAGGGAACACTGAAGCTTTCTTT
TRBJ2-7 | . | TRBV6-5 | TRBD2 | CASSYSIAGGSYEQYF | TGTGCCAGCAGTTACTCAATAGCGGGAGGATCCTACGAGCAGTACTTC
TRBJ2-4 | . | TRBV5-5 | . | CASSYRTRDIQYF | TGTGCCAGCAGCTACCGGACGAGGGACATTCAGTACTTC
TRBJ2-2 | . | TRBV10-2 | TRBD2 | CASSLLAGDSTGELFF | TGCGCCAGCAGCCTACTAGCGGGAGATAGCACCGGGGAGCTGTTTTTT
TRBJ1-5 | . | TRBV7-9 | . | CASSLASQPQHF | TGTGCCAGCAGCTTAGCCTCCCAGCCCCAGCATTTT
TRBJ2-1 | . | TRBV7-9 | . | CASSLDLARNEQFF | TGTGCCAGCAGCTTAGATTTAGCTAGGAATGAGCAGTTCTTC
TRBJ2-1 | once | TRBV25-1 | TRBD2 | CASSELGTSSNNEQFF | TGTGCCAGCAGTGAATTAGGGACTAGCAGCAACAATGAGCAGTTCTTC
TRBJ1-2 | . | TRBV11-1 | . | CASSLPRGANYGYTF | TGTGCCAGCAGCTTACCAAGGGGCGCCAACTATGGCTACACCTTC
TRBJ1-5 | . | TRBV27 | TRBD1 | CASSLYAGGDGNQPQHF | TGTGCCAGCAGTTTATATGCAGGGGGCGATGGCAATCAGCCCCAGCATTTT
TRBJ1-1 | . | TRBV13 | . | CASSLAAGSEAFF | TGTGCCAGCAGCTTAGCTGCGGGGTCTGAAGCTTTCTTT
TRBJ2-7 | . | TRBV15 | TRBD2 | CATSRDSGLAGRPYEQYF | TGTGCCACCAGCAGAGATTCAGGACTAGCGGGGAGGCCCTACGAGCAGTACTTC
TRBJ2-5 | . | TRBV6-5 | . | CASSLGGAQETQYF | TGTGCCAGCAGCCTCGGCGGGGCGCAAGAGACCCAGTACTTC
TRBJ2-7 | . | TRBV27 | TRBD1 | CASSSQGAGEQYF | TGTGCCAGCAGTTCCCAGGGGGCTGGCGAGCAGTACTTC
TRBJ2-1 | . | TRBV4-1 | . | CASSQDSRNEQFF | TGCGCCAGCAGCCAAGATTCCAGGAATGAGCAGTTCTTC
TRBJ2-7 | . | TRBV7-2 | TRBD1 | CASSSTGAYEQYF | TGTGCCAGCAGCTCGACAGGGGCCTACGAGCAGTACTTC
TRBJ1-2 | . | TRBV29-1 | TRBD1 | CSVQGQGGGYTF | TGCAGCGTCCAAGGCCAGGGGGGTGGCTACACCTTC
TRBJ1-6 | . | TRBV18 | . | CASSPLQENSPLHF | TGTGCCAGCTCACCACTTCAGGAAAATTCACCCCTCCACTTT
TRBJ2-3 | . | TRBV4-3 | . | CASSQAGYTDTQYF | TGCGCCAGCAGCCAAGCGGGGTACACAGATACGCAGTATTTT
TRBJ1-2 | . | TRBV27 | TRBD1 | CASRPGTGDTGYTF | TGTGCCAGCAGACCCGGGACAGGGGATACTGGCTACACCTTC
TRBJ2-3 | . | TRBV27 | TRBD1 | CASSSRSPRTGANEADTQYF | TGTGCCAGCAGTTCCCGCAGCCCTAGGACAGGAGCCAACGAGGCAGATACGCAGTATTTT